A selection of T cell receptor beta chains follows, all from one sample in a study of human CD4 T cells and Enterobacteriaceae. The table came from immunoSEQ multiplex PCR; TCRdb's copy has only in-frame clones and leaves some out. In the table there are under 35,000 clones, almost 85% of which are singletons. The sample consisted of memory CD4+ T cells from blood. These receptors were collected from a human donor in good health. CDR3s include the opening cysteine and the closing phenylalanine or tryptophan. D genes are given only for firm matches. A clone size is listed for some rows: how often the clone was seen (once, few, many), or a class if it is expanded.

D,size,V,J,CDR3,DNA
.,.,TRBV11-1,TRBJ1-2,CASSRRRGGNYGYTF,TGTGCCAGCAGCCGACGCCGTGGAGGCAACTATGGCTACACCTTC
TRBD1,.,TRBV18,TRBJ1-1,CASSLDRFEAFF,TGTGCCAGCTCACTGGACAGGTTTGAAGCTTTCTTT
TRBD2,once,TRBV5-6,TRBJ2-1,CASSSGTSGRIEQFF,TGTGCCAGCAGCTCCGGGACTAGCGGGAGAATTGAGCAGTTCTTC
.,few,TRBV5-1,TRBJ1-1,CASSLALGRGNTEAFF,TGCGCCAGCAGCTTGGCCTTGGGGAGGGGGAACACTGAAGCTTTCTTT
.,.,TRBV7-8,TRBJ2-5,CASSPGTQETQYF,TGTGCCAGCAGCCCGGGGACCCAAGAGACCCAGTACTTC
.,.,TRBV19,TRBJ1-2,CASAPSRANYGYTF,TGTGCCAGTGCACCCTCTAGGGCTAACTATGGCTACACCTTC
TRBD2,.,TRBV19,TRBJ2-5,CASSAGTSLKTQYF,TGTGCCAGTAGTGCCGGGACTAGTTTGAAGACCCAGTACTTC
TRBD1,few,TRBV6-1,TRBJ1-1,CASITGGETEAFF,TGTGCCAGCATCACAGGGGGCGAGACTGAAGCTTTCTTT
TRBD2,.,TRBV27,TRBJ2-3,CASSTGLIAGAADTQYF,TGTGCCAGCAGTACAGGTCTCATAGCGGGAGCAGCAGATACGCAGTATTTT
.,.,TRBV7-9,TRBJ2-1,CASSPDSLTEQFF,TGTGCCAGCAGCCCGGACTCATTAACTGAGCAGTTCTTC
TRBD1,.,TRBV16,TRBJ2-1,CASSPGQGANEQFF,TGTGCCAGCAGTCCGGGACAGGGGGCTAATGAGCAGTTCTTC
TRBD1,once,TRBV7-3,TRBJ2-1,CASSPGQGLYNEQFF,TGTGCCAGCAGCCCGGGACAGGGTCTTTACAATGAGCAGTTCTTC
.,.,TRBV6-6,TRBJ1-6,CASSYARGGYNSPLHF,TGTGCCAGCAGTTACGCCCGGGGAGGCTATAATTCACCCCTCCACTTT
.,.,TRBV5-4,TRBJ2-7,CASSSGLRGEQYF,TGTGCCAGCAGCTCGGGACTGCGGGGCGAGCAGTACTTC
TRBD2,.,TRBV19,TRBJ2-3,CASSPSGSETDTQYF,TGTGCCAGTAGTCCCAGCGGGAGCGAGACAGATACGCAGTATTTT
.,few,TRBV6-4,TRBJ1-1,CASPITGTLRWEAFF,TGTGCCAGCCCTATTACCGGGACACTCAGGTGGGAAGCTTTCTTT
.,.,TRBV28,TRBJ2-2,CASSLPNTGELFF,TGTGCCAGCAGTTTACCAAACACCGGGGAGCTGTTTTTT